These T cell receptor beta chains were read from a single sample in a study of glioma-infiltrating T cells after dendritic cell vaccination. The method was immunoSEQ multiplex PCR; TCRdb's version includes in-frame clones alone and lacks a portion of them. The sample has roughly 100,000 clones, about 90% seen once. The starting material was blood, obtained after dendritic cell vaccination. The receptors were gathered from a human donor with glioblastoma. Each CDR3 is given with its conserved first and last residue. A D gene is named only where the DNA matches it firmly. Rows give clone size only sometimes, using once, few, many, or a class for an expanded clone.

TRBV6-5	NA	TRBJ2-7	NA	TGTGCCAGCAGTCTCCCAGATCACGAGCAGTACTTC	CASSLPDHEQYF
TRBV9	NA	TRBJ1-3	NA	TGTGCCAGCGGGGGCCCATCTGGAAACACCATATATTTT	CASGGPSGNTIYF
TRBV27	NA	TRBJ2-5	TRBD2	TGTGCCAGCAGGGGGGGAGGGCAAGAGACCCAGTACTTC	CASRGGGQETQYF
TRBV14	NA	TRBJ2-7	TRBD1	TGTGCCAGCAGCCCCCTTAGTAGGACAGGACTCTACGGGCAGTACTTC	CASSPLSRTGLYGQYF
TRBV9	NA	TRBJ2-2	TRBD1	TGTGCCAGCAGCGTAGGGGGACAGGGGGTCGCCGGGGAGCTGTTTTTT	CASSVGGQGVAGELFF
TRBV5-4	NA	TRBJ1-2	NA	TGTGCCAGCAGCTCTTTGGGGGGGGACTATGGCTACACCTTC	CASSSLGGDYGYTF
TRBV2	once	TRBJ2-5	TRBD1	TGTGCCAGCAGTAGAGGACAGGGCGTACAAGAGACCCAGTACTTC	CASSRGQGVQETQYF
TRBV18	NA	TRBJ1-2	TRBD1	TGTGCCAGCTCACCAGATCAGGGGGACTATGGCTACACCTTC	CASSPDQGDYGYTF
TRBV6-5	NA	TRBJ1-1	NA	TGTGCCAGCAGCCGGCGGGGGGGGGAGACTGAAGCTTTCTTT	CASSRRGGETEAFF
TRBV5-1	NA	TRBJ1-1	NA	TGCGCCAGCAGTTCCGCTACAGGGTTGGGGACTGAAGCTTTCTTT	CASSSATGLGTEAFF
TRBV30	NA	TRBJ1-3	TRBD1	TGTGCCTGGAGTGTGGGACAGGGGCCCTTACTCTCTGGAAACACCATATATTTT	CAWSVGQGPLLSGNTIYF
TRBV11-2	once	TRBJ2-1	NA	TGTGCCAGCAGCTTAGATGGTTGGTCGGGGGAAATCTACAATGAGCAGTTCTTC	CASSLDGWSGEIYNEQFF
TRBV30	NA	TRBJ1-2	NA	TGTGCCTGGAGTGGTACGGGGGACTACACCTTC	CAWSGTGDYTF
TRBV19	NA	TRBJ2-6	NA	TGTGCCAGTAGTATAGATCAAGAGACAGGCGGAAGATCTGGGGCCAACGTCCTGACTTTC	CASSIDQETGGRSGANVLTF
TRBV30	NA	TRBJ1-5	NA	TGTGCCTGGAGCGAACGAGGCAATCAGCCCCAGCATTTT	CAWSERGNQPQHF
TRBV29-1	few	TRBJ1-1	NA	TGCAGCATTCGCACGGGGGACACTGAAGCTTTCTTT	CSIRTGDTEAFF
TRBV2	NA	TRBJ2-5	TRBD1	TGTGCCAGCAGTGATGGACAGGGGGTGGAGGAGACCCAGTACTTC	CASSDGQGVEETQYF
TRBV6-5	NA	TRBJ2-2	NA	TGTGCCAGCAATAAGCGGAACACCGGGGAGCTGTTTTTT	CASNKRNTGELFF
TRBV2	NA	TRBJ1-1	TRBD1	TGTGCCAGCAGACAGGGGGCGCTGAACACTGAAGCTTTCTTT	CASRQGALNTEAFF